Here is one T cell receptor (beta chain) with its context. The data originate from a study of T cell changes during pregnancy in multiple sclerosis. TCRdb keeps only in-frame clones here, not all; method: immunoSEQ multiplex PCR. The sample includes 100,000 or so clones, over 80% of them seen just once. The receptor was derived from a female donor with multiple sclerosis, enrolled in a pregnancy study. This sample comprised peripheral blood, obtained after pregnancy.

The CDR3: CASSLSNRGYSPYEQYF. The DNA for the CDR3 is TGTGCCAGCAGTTTATCGAACAGGGGTTATTCCCCCTACGAGCAGTACTTC. This sequence joins TRBV27 and TRBJ2-7; 7 positions agree with TRBD1. Germline lookup yields CDR1 MNHEY and CDR2 SMNVEV (reference sequence). This CDR3 region has 17 residues. The V gene end was trimmed by 0 bases and the J gene end by 2 bases; junction bases not matched to a gene: 10.